The source of this T cell receptor beta chain is a study of shared clonotypes between healthy human individuals (dated by TCRdb to 2018 to 2020). Background for the entire study: The cohort comprised two women and a few men aged 18 to 49 years. Between about 0.85 and 10 billion PBMCs per donor were obtained by leukapheresis. To increase sequencing depth and limit assay-specific biases, different laboratories used diverse techniques to prepare libraries and sequence TCR repertoires. Blood TCR repertoires of a handful of healthy adults were deeply sequenced to estimate repertoire size and the extent of clonotype sharing between individuals. For each donor, three plates each were used for CD4 naive and CD4 memory, two plates were used for CD8 naive, and one plate was used for CD8 memory. Beyond this particular receptor, the publication reports: Because the study included only a small number of donors, the genetic and exposure-history diversity represented was limited. Compared with non-shared clonotypes, clonotypes shared by all four sorted-subset donors had higher generation probabilities. Rarefaction of sorted-subset datasets indicated incomplete sequencing despite the large sequencing depth. Based on pairwise subsampling, the degree of clonotype sharing among donors was expected to be affected by sequencing depth. Sampling was restricted to blood, and TCR repertoires in tissue are likely to differ from TCR repertoires in blood. Naive subsets generally had larger estimated clonotype richness than memory subsets did. Across a handful of donors, about 5.2% of naive CD4, roughly 3.8% of naive CD8, about 2% of memory CD4, and roughly 0.4% of memory CD8 clonotypes were shared.

Healthy HIV-negative adults with no recently reported acute infections or vaccinations were included as donors. All donors were Caucasian adults living in Nashville, Tennessee, USA. CD4+ T cells were enriched by magnetic negative selection, after which naive cells were positively selected on CD45RA and the negative fraction was taken as the memory subset. Blood was obtained by leukapheresis, after which PBMCs were separated by Ficoll-Histopaque density gradient centrifugation and cryopreserved in liquid nitrogen vapor phase. Purity and quantity of every magnetically sorted T cell population were checked by analytical flow cytometry. Genomic DNA was isolated from every sorted fraction and measured by UV absorbance on a Nanodrop 2000c. On this clone itself: Its antigen remains unidentified. A read error may produce the germline difference seen at one junction end.

TCR CDR3 regions were amplified from genomic DNA by multiplex PCR using the deep immunoSEQ assay. For each cell subset, the extracted genomic DNA was distributed evenly across all wells of several immunoSEQ 96-well plates, and each plate served as one replicate. For sorted subsets, each replicate PCR was loaded with roughly 0.2 ug genomic DNA, equivalent to roughly 30,000 T cell genomes. The purified libraries were quantified using a Qubit 3.0 fluorometer, sized with a Bioanalyzer 2100, and then quantified again using the KAPA Library Quantification kit. Each immunoSEQ 96-well plate was sequenced on its own single-read 150-cycle Illumina NextSeq 550 flow cell. The study's processing was this. The immunoSEQ output contained only junctional sequences without quality scores, so filtering could not match that applied to full-length reads. To assign V/J genes and CDR3, sequences were annotated using PyIR, a Python wrapper for IgBLAST v1.9, with IMGT germline references. Any read was removed if the V/J assignment was weak (E-value above 1e-6), the CDR3 was missing, or the read contained stop codons, out-of-frame junctions, or ambiguous translated residues. A V3J clonotype was defined by an identical inferred V gene, J gene, and CDR3 amino acid sequence. The percentage overlap between two repertoires was calculated by dividing the number of shared unique clonotypes by the size of the smaller repertoire. Richness of each repertoire was evaluated using RTK rarefaction, the Chao1 estimator, and Recon v2.1 estimates of unobserved clonotypes. Generation probabilities were computed with OLGA for all TCRbeta clonotypes obtained by the gDNA method from a few donors. TCRdb provides this immuneACCESS table in a form limited to in-frame rearrangements. Some clones are lacking; in checked studies, under half of them reflect an unresolved V gene, and why the rest are absent is not known. The V and J calls and the clone size are those of that table, but D and trimming were determined from the DNA. The sample records millions of clones, roughly 95% of which are singletons. Of the sample, around 0.13% is held by the ten largest clones.

CDR1 and CDR2 are drawn from the germline V gene: MNHNS, SASEGT. The CDR3 goes from the cysteine to the phenylalanine over 12 residues. The CDR3 DNA has 36 bases and is translated from base 1. The TCR originated in a man aged 18 to 30 in good health. Recombination joined TRBV6-1 with TRBJ1-6; the D gene is possibly TRBD1, with 6 bases matching. The specimen was naive CD4+ T cells sorted from blood. The sample's cell subset or site, from its label and the paper: CD45RA+ positively selected. The CDR3 reads CASSEGGPGLVF. The nucleotides are TGTGCCAGCAGTGAGGGGGGCCCTGGGCTCGTCTTT.